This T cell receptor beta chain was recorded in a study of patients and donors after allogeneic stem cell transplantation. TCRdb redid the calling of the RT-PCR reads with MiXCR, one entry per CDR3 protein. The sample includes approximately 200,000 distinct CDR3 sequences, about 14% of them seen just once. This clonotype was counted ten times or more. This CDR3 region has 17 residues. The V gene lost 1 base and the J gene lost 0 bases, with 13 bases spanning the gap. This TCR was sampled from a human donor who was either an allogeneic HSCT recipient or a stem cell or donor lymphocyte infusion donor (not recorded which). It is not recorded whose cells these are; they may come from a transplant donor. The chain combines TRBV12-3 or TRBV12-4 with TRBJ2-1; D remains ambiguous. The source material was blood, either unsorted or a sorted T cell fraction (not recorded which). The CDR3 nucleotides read TGTGCCAGCAGTTTAGGGATGACGTCGAGCTCCTACAATGAGCAGTTCTTC. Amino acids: CASSLGMTSSSYNEQFF.